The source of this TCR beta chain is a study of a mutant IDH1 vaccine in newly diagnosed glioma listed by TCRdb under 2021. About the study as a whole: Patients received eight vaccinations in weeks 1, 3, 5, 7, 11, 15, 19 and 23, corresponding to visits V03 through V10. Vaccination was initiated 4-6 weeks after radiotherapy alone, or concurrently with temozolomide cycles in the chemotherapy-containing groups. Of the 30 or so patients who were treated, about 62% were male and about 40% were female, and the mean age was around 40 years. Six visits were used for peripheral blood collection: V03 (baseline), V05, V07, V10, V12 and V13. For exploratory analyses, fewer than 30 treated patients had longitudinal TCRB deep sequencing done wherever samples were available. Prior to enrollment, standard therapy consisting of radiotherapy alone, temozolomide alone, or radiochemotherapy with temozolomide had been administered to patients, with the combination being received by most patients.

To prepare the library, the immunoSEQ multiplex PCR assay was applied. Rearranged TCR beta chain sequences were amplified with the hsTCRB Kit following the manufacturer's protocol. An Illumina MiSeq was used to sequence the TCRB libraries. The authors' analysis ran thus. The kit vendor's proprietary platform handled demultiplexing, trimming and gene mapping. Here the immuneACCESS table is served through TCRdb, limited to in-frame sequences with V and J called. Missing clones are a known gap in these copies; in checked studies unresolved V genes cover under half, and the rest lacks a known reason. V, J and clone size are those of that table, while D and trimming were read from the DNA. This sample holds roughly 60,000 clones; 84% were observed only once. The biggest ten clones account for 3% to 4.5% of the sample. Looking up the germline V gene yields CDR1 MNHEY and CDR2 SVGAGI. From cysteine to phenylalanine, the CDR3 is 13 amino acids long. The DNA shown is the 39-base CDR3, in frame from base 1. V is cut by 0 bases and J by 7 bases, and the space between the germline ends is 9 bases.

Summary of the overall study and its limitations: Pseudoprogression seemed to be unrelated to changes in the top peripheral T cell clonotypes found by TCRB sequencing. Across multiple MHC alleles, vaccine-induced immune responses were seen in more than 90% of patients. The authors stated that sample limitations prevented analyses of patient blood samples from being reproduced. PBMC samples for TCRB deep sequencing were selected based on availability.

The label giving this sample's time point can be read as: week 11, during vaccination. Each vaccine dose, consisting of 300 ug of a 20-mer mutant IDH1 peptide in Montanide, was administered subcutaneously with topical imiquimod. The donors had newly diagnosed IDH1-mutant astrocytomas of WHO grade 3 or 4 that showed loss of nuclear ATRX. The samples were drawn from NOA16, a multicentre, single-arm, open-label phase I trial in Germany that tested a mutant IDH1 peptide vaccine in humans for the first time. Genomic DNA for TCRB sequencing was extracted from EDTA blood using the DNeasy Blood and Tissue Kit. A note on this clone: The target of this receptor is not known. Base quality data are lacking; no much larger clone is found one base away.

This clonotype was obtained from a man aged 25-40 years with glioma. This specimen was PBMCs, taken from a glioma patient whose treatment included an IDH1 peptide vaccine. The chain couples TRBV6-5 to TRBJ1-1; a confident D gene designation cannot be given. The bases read TGTGCCAGCAGTTACTCAGGGTCTGGTGAAGCTTTCTTT. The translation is CASSYSGSGEAFF.